A single T cell receptor beta chain is shown here with its context. TCRdb's table, derived via immunoSEQ multiplex PCR, lists solely in-frame clones and lacks some. The sample holds 470,000 or so clones, roughly 90% seen once. The CDR3 loop spans 15 amino acids. The V gene's germline CDR1 is SGHKS and CDR2 YYEKEE (reference sequence). V lost 4 bases and J lost 4, with 16 bases in between. This sample is part of a study of blood T cell repertoires in COVID-19. The source is a woman in her thirties with acute or convalescent COVID-19. The sample was peripheral blood. This chain uses TRBV5-5 with TRBJ2-3; D is perhaps TRBD2 (5 bases). CDR3 DNA sequence: TGTGCCAGCAGCCTGCAGCCCACTAGTCCAGATACGCAGTATTTT. It yields the protein CASSLQPTSPDTQYF.